This TCR beta chain is from a study of shared clonotypes between healthy human individuals. Study at large: Each donor's CD8 memory used one plate, CD8 naive two, each CD4 subset three.

The J segment lost 4 bases and the V segment lost 2 bases, leaving 8 bases of the junction unmatched. The germline V gene encodes CDR1 SGHRS and CDR2 YFSETQ. This CDR3 contains 16 residues. Assay runs were performed at deep level. The repertoire was sequenced with immunoSEQ multiplex PCR; TCRdb's copy has only in-frame clones and lacks some. The data hold over a million clones, with around 95% observed a single time. Comments on this clone: Its antigen is still unknown.

The authors divided CD4+ cells into CD45RA+ naive and CD45RA-negative memory subsets. Study conclusions and caveats: An effect of sequencing depth on clonotype sharing among donors was expected.

Source material: naive CD4+ T cells sorted from blood. Sample subset: CD45RA+ positively selected. The chain employs TRBV5-1 and TRBJ2-7; 11 nucleotides match TRBD2. This sequence originates from a man between 25 and 39 years old in good health. CDR3 loop: CASSFTSGSRAYEQYF. In DNA, the CDR3 is TGCGCCAGCAGCTTTACTAGCGGGAGTAGGGCATACGAGCAGTACTTC.